What follows are 22 T cell receptor beta chains derived from one specimen sequenced in a study of blood T cell repertoires in COVID-19. Clones were read by immunoSEQ multiplex PCR, and TCRdb kept only the in-frame ones, dropping some. Of 65,000 to 90,000 clones in the sample, roughly nine tenths were seen once. Specimen: peripheral blood. Receptor source: a man aged 80 or over with acute or convalescent COVID-19.

This clone appeared a single time. The chain joins TRBV5-1 to TRBJ1-6; D perhaps matches TRBD1 (5 bases). The CDR3 covers 16 residues. Trimming shortened V by 0 bases and J by 1 base, and 8 bases separated the two germline ends. CDR1 is SGHRS and CDR2 is YFSETQ in the germline V gene. The CDR3 region has the DNA TGCGCCAGCAGCTTGGAAGGGGTTTCCTATAATTCACCCCTCCACTTT. This encodes CASSLEGVSYNSPLHF.

The CDR3 loop is CAWSVRSNEKLFF. CDR3 sequence (DNA): TGTGCCTGGAGTGTACGCAGTAATGAAAAACTGTTTTTT. This chain connects TRBV30 to TRBJ1-4, with D hard to call. Per the germline V gene, CDR1 is GTSNPN and CDR2 is SVGIG (reference sequence). Trimming left V 0 bases short and J 4 bases short, with 6 bases between. CDR3 length equals 13 residues.

This clone occurred once. V and J are TRBV5-6 and TRBJ1-6, with TRBD1 identical over 10 bases. The V gene end was trimmed by 2 bases and the J gene end by 8 bases; junction bases not matched to a gene: 4. The CDR3 totals 15 residues. The germline gives CDR1 SGHDT, CDR2 YYEEEE. In DNA form, the CDR3 reads TGTGCCAGCAGCTTCACCGGGACAGGGGATTCACCCCTCCACTTT. Translating it yields CASSFTGTGDSPLHF.

This clone was seen once. The chain carries TRBV2 and TRBJ2-5; D perhaps matches TRBD2 (6 bases). The germline V and J ends were trimmed by 4 bases and 3 bases, with 12 bases remaining between them. This CDR3 spans 14 amino acids. Germline V lookup: CDR1 SNHLY, CDR2 FYNNEI. CDR3 loop: CASSGVAGKETQYF. In nucleotides, the CDR3 is TGTGCCAGCAGTGGTGTGGCGGGGAAAGAGACCCAGTACTTC.

The chain couples TRBV18 to TRBJ1-2; D call uncertain. The CDR3 consists of 14 residues. Germline values: CDR1 KGHSH, CDR2 LQKENI. V was pared by 2 bases and J by 1 base, with 8 bases between. The CDR3 spells CASSPGADNYGYTF. CDR3 bases: TGTGCCAGCTCACCAGGAGCCGATAACTATGGCTACACCTTC.

The V gene is TRBV11-2, the J gene TRBJ2-7, with 9 bases lining up with TRBD1. The CDR3 contains 15 residues. CDR1 and CDR2 from the germline V gene are SGHAT and FQNNGV. With 5 bases clipped from V and 2 bases from J, the junction kept 7 bases outside the gene matches. CDR3: CASSPNRDRAYEQYF. CDR3 DNA: TGTGCCAGCAGCCCGAACCGGGACAGGGCCTACGAGCAGTACTTC. Variable domain in full (rest from reference TRBV11-2 and TRBJ2-7): EAGVAQSPRYKIIEKRQSVAFWCNPISGHATLYWYQQILGQGPKLLIQFQNNGVVDDSQLPKDRFSAERLKGVDSTLKIQPAKLEDSAVYLCASSPNRDRAYEQYFGPGTRLTVT.

The V call is TRBV12-5, the J call TRBJ1-3, with no clear D. The CDR3 has 15 amino acids. V dropped 6 bases and J dropped 0 bases, with 12 bases sitting between them. The germline gives CDR1 LGHNT, CDR2 FRNRAP. CDR3 loop: CASGDRVLSGNTIYF. Written as DNA, the CDR3 is TGTGCTAGTGGGGATCGGGTCCTCTCTGGAAACACCATATATTTT.

The CDR3 DNA sequence: TGTGCCAGCACACTTAGCGGGGCCGATGAGCAGTTCTTC. Translating it yields CASTLSGADEQFF. V is TRBV11-2 and J is TRBJ2-1; 8 bases are a match to TRBD2. CDR3 size: 13 residues. V was clipped by 7 bases and J by 8 bases; unmatched bases: 7. Germline CDR1 reads SGHAT; CDR2 reads FQNNGV.

CDR3 sequence reads: CASGPAGGTDTQYF. CDR3 sequence (DNA): TGTGCTAGTGGTCCAGCGGGGGGGACAGATACGCAGTATTTT. The chain has TRBV12-5 and TRBJ2-3, with 10 bases matching TRBD2. The CDR3 runs 14 residues. Germline V gene sequence: CDR1 LGHNT, CDR2 FRNRAP. Trimming at V came to 5 bases and at J to 3 bases, leaving 2 bases not matched to a gene.

This clone was counted a single time. The V and J genes are TRBV6-5 and TRBJ1-5; 7 bases align to TRBD1. The germline V gene has CDR1 MNHEY and CDR2 SVGAGI. The junction had 11 bases not matched to a gene; V was cut back by 5 bases and J by 7 bases. This CDR3 is built from 15 residues. The CDR3 DNA reads as TGTGCCAGCAGTCCCATGAGCAGGGGGAAACAGCCCCAGCATTTT. Translated: CASSPMSRGKQPQHF.

This sequence joins TRBV6-5 and TRBJ2-1, with 9 bases lining up with TRBD2. CDR1 is MNHEY, CDR2 SVGAGI, per germline. The CDR3 contains 15 residues. After removal of 2 bases from V and 10 bases from J, the junction contained 9 bases not matched to a gene. Here the CDR3 reads CASSYAQRGDQEQFF. CDR3 DNA: TGTGCCAGCAGTTACGCCCAGCGGGGGGATCAGGAGCAGTTCTTC.

This chain uses TRBV19 with TRBJ1-4; TRBD1 matches 8 bases. Trimming cost V 8 bases and J 8 bases; bases outside gene matches: 7. The CDR3 is made up of 13 amino acids. Germline loops: CDR1 LNHDA, CDR2 SQIVND (reference sequence). In DNA, the CDR3 is TGTGCCAGTTCGGACAGGGCCAGCGAAAAACTGTTTTTT. Translating gives CASSDRASEKLFF.

This rearrangement joins TRBV5-7 to TRBJ2-1, with 7 bases fitting TRBD2. TRBV5-7 is given ORF status, its function remaining uncertain. This CDR3 is 16 amino acids long. J gave up 2 bases and V 0 bases, and 5 bases lay outside the gene matches. The CDR3 region has the DNA TGTGCCAGCAGCTTGGGACTAGCAAGTACCTACAATGAGCAGTTCTTC. It encodes CASSLGLASTYNEQFF.

This clone was picked up one time. This chain uses TRBV3-1 (or the pseudogene TRBV3-2) with TRBJ2-2; no definite D call. Trimming took off 4 bases at V and 3 bases at J, with 9 bases between the two ends. CDR3 length: 14 residues. The germline V gene encodes CDR1 LGHDT and CDR2 YNNKEL (reference sequence). This CDR3 is CASSRAAYTGELFF. CDR3 bases: TGTGCCAGCAGCCGAGCAGCGTACACCGGGGAGCTGTTTTTT.

The chain is built from TRBV7-6 and TRBJ1-5; the D gene is possibly TRBD1 (5 bases). V lost 1 base to trimming and J lost 6 bases, with 7 bases between them. Germline CDR1 is SGHVS and CDR2 is FNYEAQ. This CDR3 contains 13 residues. The CDR3 DNA is TGTGCCAGCAGCTTAGTTGACAGTCAGCCCCAGCATTTT. Protein sequence: CASSLVDSQPQHF.

This clone showed up just once. The chain links TRBV30 to TRBJ2-7; 8 nucleotides line up with TRBD1. The V gene end was trimmed by 8 bases and the J gene end by 1 base; junction bases not matched to a gene: 7. The CDR3 consists of 13 residues. Germline V gene data show CDR1 as GTSNPN and CDR2 as SVGIG (reference sequence). The CDR3: CANKRQGSYEQYF. Here the CDR3 DNA reads TGTGCCAATAAGAGACAGGGGTCCTACGAGCAGTACTTC.

The rearrangement uses TRBV10-3 and TRBJ1-6; no firm D call. V lost 6 bases and J 0 bases, leaving 9 bases between the germline ends. This CDR3 comprises 15 residues. Germline loops: CDR1 ENHRY, CDR2 SYGVKD. Here the CDR3 DNA reads TGTGCCATCAGATCCGACATCTCCTATAATTCACCCCTCCACTTT. It codes for CAIRSDISYNSPLHF.

The chain is built from TRBV6-5 and TRBJ2-5, with TRBD1 identical over 11 bases. Germline V gene data show CDR1 as MNHEY and CDR2 as SVGAGI. Trimming took 6 bases from V and 4 from J; bases not matched to a gene: 4. The CDR3 is 14 residues long. CDR3 DNA: TGTGCCAGCAGGATGGGACAGGGGGGAGAGACCCAGTACTTC. Translating it yields CASRMGQGGETQYF.

J is TRBJ1-4 and V is TRBV6-1, with D unresolved. Trimming removed 2 bases from V and 8 bases from J, with 6 bases in between. CDR3 size: 12 residues. Germline V gene sequence: CDR1 MNHNS, CDR2 SASEGT. DNA of the CDR3: TGTGCCAGCAGTGAACTCGAGGAAAAACTGTTTTTT. It is translated as CASSELEEKLFF.

The gene calls are TRBV2 and TRBJ2-7; possibly TRBD2 for D (5 bases). CDR1 is SNHLY, CDR2 FYNNEI, per germline. The CDR3 extends over 12 amino acids. V lost 11 bases and J lost 3, with 14 bases in between. The CDR3 DNA follows: TGTGCCTGCGACCAGAGCGGCTACGAGCAGTACTTC. Its protein product is CACDQSGYEQYF.

The gene calls are TRBV3-1 (or the pseudogene TRBV3-2) and TRBJ1-3; D not resolved. Trimming cost V 3 bases and J 0 bases, with 9 bases left between them. The CDR3 totals 15 residues. CDR1 and CDR2 from the germline V gene are LGHDT and YNNKEL (reference sequence). The CDR3 region is CASSQEASSGNTIYF. CDR3 nucleotide sequence: TGTGCCAGCAGCCAGGAAGCTAGCTCTGGAAACACCATATATTTT.

This chain joins TRBV6-5 and TRBJ1-1, with TRBD1 matching over 7 bases. Germline V gene lookup returns CDR1 MNHEY and CDR2 SVGAGI. CDR3 length: 14 amino acids. J was trimmed by 4 bases and V by 7 bases; bases with no gene match: 9. DNA for the CDR3: TGTGCCAGCACGCGGGACCCAGGGGGCACTGAAGCTTTCTTT. Amino acid sequence: CASTRDPGGTEAFF.